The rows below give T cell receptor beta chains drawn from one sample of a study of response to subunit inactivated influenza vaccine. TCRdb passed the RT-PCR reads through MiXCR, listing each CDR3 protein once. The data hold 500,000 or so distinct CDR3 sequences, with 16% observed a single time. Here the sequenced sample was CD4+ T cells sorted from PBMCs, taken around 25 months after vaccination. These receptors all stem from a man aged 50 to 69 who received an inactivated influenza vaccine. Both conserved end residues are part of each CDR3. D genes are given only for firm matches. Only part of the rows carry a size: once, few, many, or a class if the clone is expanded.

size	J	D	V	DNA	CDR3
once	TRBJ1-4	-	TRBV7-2	TGTGCCAGCAGCTTATGGGCAGATGAAAAACTGTTTTTT	CASSLWADEKLFF
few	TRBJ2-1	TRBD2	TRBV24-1	TGTGCCACCAGTGAACCCGGGACTAGCGGCTACAATGAGCAGTTCTTC	CATSEPGTSGYNEQFF
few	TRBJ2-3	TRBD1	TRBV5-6	TGTGCCAGCAGCTTGGACATTTACAGGGGTGAACGGGATACGCAGTATTTT	CASSLDIYRGERDTQYF
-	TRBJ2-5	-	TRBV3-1	TGTGCCAGCAGGACCCTACAGGGATCGGAGACCCAGTACTTC	CASRTLQGSETQYF
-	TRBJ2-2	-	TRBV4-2	TGTGCCAGCAGCCAGGGGGCCTCGAACACCGGGGAGCTGTTTTTT	CASSQGASNTGELFF
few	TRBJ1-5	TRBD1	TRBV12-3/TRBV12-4	TGTGCCAGCAGTTTTCTAGGACAGGGTGGCCATCAGCCCCAGCATTTT	CASSFLGQGGHQPQHF
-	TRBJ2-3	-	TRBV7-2	TGTGCCAGCAGCTTGGGCTGGACTACACTCACAGATACGCAGTATTTT	CASSLGWTTLTDTQYF
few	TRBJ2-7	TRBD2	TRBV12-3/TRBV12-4	TGTGCCAGCAGTTTAGTGACGGGAGGGCCCTACGAGCAGTACTTC	CASSLVTGGPYEQYF
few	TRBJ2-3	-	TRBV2	TGTGCCAGCAGCTCGTCTTCTGATACGCAGTATTTT	CASSSSSDTQYF
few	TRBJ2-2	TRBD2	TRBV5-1	TGCGCCAGCAGCTCTCCGGGACTAGAGACCGGGGAGCTGTTTTTT	CASSSPGLETGELFF
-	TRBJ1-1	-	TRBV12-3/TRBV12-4	TGTGCCAGCAGAACCGGACAAACAAGGGAGGCTTTCTTT	CASRTGQTREAFF
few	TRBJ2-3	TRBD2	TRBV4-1	TGCGCCAGCAGCCAAGTTTTGCGGGAGAAGTATTTT	CASSQVLREKYF
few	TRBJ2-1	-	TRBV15	TGTGCCACCAGCAGAGAGGCTATCGGTTACAATGAGCAGTTCTTC	CATSREAIGYNEQFF
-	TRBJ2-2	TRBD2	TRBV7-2	TGTGCCAGCAGCTTATCGGGTGTGGCTAGCGGCATCACCGGGGAGCTGTTTTTT	CASSLSGVASGITGELFF
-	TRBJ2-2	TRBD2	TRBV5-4	TGTGCCAGCAGCTTGGCCGCCGGACTAGCGGAAATCAACACCGGGGAGCTGTTTTTT	CASSLAAGLAEINTGELFF
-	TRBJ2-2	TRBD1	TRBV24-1	TGTGCCACCAGTGATATGGGGACAGCAAACACCGGGGAGCTGTTTTTT	CATSDMGTANTGELFF
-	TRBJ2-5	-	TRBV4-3	TGCGCCAGCAGCCCACGACATGGGTGGGAGACCCAGTACTTC	CASSPRHGWETQYF
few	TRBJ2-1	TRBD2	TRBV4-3	TGCGCCAGCAGCTCTAGCCGACTAGCGGGACCGCAGTTCTTC	CASSSSRLAGPQFF
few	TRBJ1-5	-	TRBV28	TGTGCCAGCGTCAGCCGCAATCAGCCCCAGCATTTT	CASVSRNQPQHF